A single sample is the source of the 3 T cell receptor beta chains below, sequenced in a study of T cells in localized non-small cell lung cancer. The method was immunoSEQ multiplex PCR; TCRdb's version includes in-frame clones alone and lacks a portion of them. This table has tens of thousands of clones, 84% appearing once. The sample here was peripheral blood, taken before any cancer treatment. The receptors come from an older female donor with stage I lung adenocarcinoma.

The genes are TRBV19 and TRBJ2-7; 10 bases match TRBD1. Germline CDR1 and CDR2: LNHDA and SQIVND (reference sequence). J was trimmed by 2 bases and V by 9 bases; bases with no gene match: 10. This CDR3 is built from 15 residues. CDR3 region: CASQKAGQGAYEQYF. As DNA, the CDR3 is TGTGCCAGCCAAAAAGCTGGACAGGGGGCCTACGAGCAGTACTTC.

The rearrangement joins TRBV6-6 to TRBJ2-1, with 8 bases lining up with TRBD1. This CDR3 contains 13 residues. Per germline, CDR1 MNHNY and CDR2 SVGAGI (reference sequence). The trim removed 6 bases at V and 9 bases at J, leaving 7 bases unmatched. CDR3 amino acids: CASSPLDRGEQFF. The CDR3, as DNA: TGTGCCAGCAGCCCCTTAGACAGGGGTGAGCAGTTCTTC.

The chain links TRBV6-5 to TRBJ2-1; D is possibly TRBD2 (5 bases). The CDR3 spans 16 residues. CDR1 MNHEY and CDR2 SVGAGI come from the germline V gene. V dropped 0 bases and J dropped 0 bases, with 9 bases sitting between them. The CDR3 reads CASSYSFGSSYNEQFF. DNA for the CDR3: TGTGCCAGCAGTTACTCGTTTGGGAGCTCCTACAATGAGCAGTTCTTC.